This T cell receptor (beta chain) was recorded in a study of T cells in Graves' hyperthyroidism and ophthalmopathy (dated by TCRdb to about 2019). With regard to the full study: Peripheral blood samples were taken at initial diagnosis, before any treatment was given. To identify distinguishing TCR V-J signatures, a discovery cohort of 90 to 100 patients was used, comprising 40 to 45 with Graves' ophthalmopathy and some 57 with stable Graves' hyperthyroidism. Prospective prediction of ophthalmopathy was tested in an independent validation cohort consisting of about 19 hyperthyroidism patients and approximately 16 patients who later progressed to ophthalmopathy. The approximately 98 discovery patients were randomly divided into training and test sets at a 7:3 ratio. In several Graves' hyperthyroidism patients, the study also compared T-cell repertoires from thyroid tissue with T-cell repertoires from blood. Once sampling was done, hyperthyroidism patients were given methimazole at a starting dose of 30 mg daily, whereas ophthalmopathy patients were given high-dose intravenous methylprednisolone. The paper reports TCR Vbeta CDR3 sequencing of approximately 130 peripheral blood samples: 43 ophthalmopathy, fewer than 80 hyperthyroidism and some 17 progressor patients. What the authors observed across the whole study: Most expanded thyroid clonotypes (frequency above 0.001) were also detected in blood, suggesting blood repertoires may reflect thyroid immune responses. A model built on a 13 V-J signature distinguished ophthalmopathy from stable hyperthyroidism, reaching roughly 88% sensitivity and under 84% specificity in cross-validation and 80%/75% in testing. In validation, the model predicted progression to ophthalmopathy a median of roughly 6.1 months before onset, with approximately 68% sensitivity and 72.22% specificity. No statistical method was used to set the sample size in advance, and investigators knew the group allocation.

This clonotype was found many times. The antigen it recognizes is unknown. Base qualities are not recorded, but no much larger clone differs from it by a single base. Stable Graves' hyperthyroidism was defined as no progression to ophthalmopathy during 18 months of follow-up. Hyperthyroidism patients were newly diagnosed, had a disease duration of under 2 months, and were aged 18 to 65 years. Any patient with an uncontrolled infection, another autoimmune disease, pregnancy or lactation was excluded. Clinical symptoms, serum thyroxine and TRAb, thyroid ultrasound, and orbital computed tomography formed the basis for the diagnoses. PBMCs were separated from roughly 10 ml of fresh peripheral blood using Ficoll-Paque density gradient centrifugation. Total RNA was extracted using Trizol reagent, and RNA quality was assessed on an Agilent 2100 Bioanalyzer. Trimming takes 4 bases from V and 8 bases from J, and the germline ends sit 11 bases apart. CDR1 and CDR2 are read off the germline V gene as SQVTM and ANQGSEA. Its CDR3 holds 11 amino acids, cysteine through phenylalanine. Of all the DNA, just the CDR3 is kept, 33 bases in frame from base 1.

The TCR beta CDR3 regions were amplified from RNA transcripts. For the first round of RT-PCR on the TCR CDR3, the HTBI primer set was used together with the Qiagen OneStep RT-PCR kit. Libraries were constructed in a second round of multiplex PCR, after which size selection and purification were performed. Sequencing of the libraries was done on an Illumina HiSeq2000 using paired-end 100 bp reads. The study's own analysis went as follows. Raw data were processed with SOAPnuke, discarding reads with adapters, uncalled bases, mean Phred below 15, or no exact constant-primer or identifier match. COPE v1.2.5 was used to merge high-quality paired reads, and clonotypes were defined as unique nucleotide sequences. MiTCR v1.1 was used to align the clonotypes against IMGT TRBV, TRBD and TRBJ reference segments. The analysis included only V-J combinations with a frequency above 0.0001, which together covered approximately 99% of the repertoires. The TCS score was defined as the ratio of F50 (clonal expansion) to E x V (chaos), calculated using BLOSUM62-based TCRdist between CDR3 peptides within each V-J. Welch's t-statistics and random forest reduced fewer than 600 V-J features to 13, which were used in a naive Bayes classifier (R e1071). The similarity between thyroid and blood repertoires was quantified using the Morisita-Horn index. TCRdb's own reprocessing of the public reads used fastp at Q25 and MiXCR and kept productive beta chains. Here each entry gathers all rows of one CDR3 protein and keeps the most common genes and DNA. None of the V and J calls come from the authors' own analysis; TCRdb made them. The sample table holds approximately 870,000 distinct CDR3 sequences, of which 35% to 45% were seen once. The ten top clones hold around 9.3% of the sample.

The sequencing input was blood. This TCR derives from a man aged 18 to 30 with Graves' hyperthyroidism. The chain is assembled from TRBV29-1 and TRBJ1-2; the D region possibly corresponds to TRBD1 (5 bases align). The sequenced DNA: TGCAGCGTTGCAGGGATTGGAGGCTACACCTTC. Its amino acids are CSVAGIGGYTF. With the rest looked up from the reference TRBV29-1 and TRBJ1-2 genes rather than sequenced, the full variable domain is SAVISQKPSRDICQRGTSLTIQCQVDSQVTMMFWYRQQPGQSLTLIATANQGSEATYESGFVIDKFPISRPNLTFSTLTVSNMSPEDSSIYLCSVAGIGGYTFGSGTRLTVV.